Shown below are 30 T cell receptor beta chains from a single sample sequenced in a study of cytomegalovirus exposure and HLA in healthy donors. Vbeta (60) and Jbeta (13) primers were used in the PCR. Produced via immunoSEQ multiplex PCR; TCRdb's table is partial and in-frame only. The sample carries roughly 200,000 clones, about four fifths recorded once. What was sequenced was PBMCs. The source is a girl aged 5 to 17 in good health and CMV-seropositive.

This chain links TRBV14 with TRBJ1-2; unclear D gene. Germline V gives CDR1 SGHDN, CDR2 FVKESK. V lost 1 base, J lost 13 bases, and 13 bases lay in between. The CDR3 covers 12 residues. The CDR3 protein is CASSQGEADRTF. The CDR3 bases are TGTGCCAGCAGCCAAGGTGAGGCTGACCGCACCTTC.

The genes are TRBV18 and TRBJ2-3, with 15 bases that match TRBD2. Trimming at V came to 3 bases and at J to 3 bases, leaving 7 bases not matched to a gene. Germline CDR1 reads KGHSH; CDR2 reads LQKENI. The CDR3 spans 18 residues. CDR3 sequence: CASSPGLAGGQRTDTQYF. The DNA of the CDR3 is TGTGCCAGCTCACCCGGACTAGCGGGGGGGCAGAGGACAGATACGCAGTATTTT.

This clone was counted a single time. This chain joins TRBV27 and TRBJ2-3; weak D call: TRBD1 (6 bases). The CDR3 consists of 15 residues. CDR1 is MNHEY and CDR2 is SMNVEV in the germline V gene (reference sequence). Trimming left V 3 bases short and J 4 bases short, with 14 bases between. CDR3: CASSFQRRGADTQYF. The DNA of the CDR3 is TGTGCCAGCAGTTTTCAGCGCAGGGGCGCAGATACGCAGTATTTT.

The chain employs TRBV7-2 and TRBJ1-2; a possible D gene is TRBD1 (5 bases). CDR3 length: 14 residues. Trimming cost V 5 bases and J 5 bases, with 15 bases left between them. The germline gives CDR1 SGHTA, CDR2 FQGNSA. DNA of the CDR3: TGTGCCAGCAGCCCCTCGGGGGTAGGGTATGGCTACACCTTC. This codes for CASSPSGVGYGYTF. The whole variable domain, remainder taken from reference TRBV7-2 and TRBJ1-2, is GAGVSQSPSNKVTEKGKDVELRCDPISGHTALYWYRQSLGQGLEFLIYFQGNSAPDKSGLPSDRFSAERTGGSVSTLTIQRTQQEDSAVYLCASSPSGVGYGYTFGSGTRLTVV.

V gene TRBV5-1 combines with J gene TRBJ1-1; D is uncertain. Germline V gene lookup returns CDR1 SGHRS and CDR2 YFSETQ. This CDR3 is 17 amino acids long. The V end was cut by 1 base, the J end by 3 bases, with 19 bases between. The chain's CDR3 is CASSLHPRGSADTEAFF. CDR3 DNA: TGCGCCAGCAGCTTGCACCCTAGAGGTTCGGCGGACACTGAAGCTTTCTTT.

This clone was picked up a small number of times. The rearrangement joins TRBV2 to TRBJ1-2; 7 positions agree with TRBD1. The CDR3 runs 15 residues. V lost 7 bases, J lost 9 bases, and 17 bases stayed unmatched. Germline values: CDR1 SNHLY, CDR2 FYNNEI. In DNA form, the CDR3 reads TGTGCCAGCAACCCTGGGGGCAGGGGGGTCTCAAGCTACACCTTC. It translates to CASNPGGRGVSSYTF.

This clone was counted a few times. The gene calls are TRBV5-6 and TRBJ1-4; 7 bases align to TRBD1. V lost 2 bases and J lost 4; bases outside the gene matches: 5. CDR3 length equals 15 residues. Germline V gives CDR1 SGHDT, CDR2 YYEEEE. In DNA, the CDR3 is TGTGCCAGCAGCTTTAGGACAGGCCTTAATGAAAAACTGTTTTTT. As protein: CASSFRTGLNEKLFF.

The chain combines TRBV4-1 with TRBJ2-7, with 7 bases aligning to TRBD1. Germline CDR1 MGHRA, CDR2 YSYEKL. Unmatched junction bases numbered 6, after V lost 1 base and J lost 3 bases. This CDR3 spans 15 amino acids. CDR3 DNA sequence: TGCGCCAGCAGCCAAGCTTTGGGACAGAACTACGAGCAGTACTTC. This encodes CASSQALGQNYEQYF.

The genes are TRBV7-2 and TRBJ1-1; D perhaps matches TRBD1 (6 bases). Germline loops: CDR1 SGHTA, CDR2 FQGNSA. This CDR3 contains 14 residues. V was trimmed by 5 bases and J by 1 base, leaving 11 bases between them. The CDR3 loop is CASSPSDRNTEAFF. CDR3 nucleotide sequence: TGTGCCAGCAGCCCGTCGGACAGGAACACTGAAGCTTTCTTT.

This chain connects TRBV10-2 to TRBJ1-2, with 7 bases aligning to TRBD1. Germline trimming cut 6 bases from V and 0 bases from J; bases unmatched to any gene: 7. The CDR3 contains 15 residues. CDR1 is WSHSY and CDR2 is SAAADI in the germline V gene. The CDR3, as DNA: TGCGCCAGCAGCCCTAGGACAGGTTCTAACTATGGCTACACCTTC. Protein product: CASSPRTGSNYGYTF.

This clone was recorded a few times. In DNA, the CDR3 is TGTGCCAGCAGTTTCGGGACAGTCTACGAGCAGTACTTC. This codes for CASSFGTVYEQYF. This rearrangement joins TRBV6-5 to TRBJ2-7; 7 bases match TRBD1. Unmatched junction bases numbered 3, after V lost 4 bases and J lost 3 bases. CDR3 length: 13 amino acids. CDR1 is MNHEY and CDR2 is SVGAGI in the germline V gene.

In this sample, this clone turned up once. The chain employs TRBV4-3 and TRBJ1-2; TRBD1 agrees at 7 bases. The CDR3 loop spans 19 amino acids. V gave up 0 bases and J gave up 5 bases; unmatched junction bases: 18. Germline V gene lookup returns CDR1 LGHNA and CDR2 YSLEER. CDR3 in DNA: TGCGCCAGCAGCCAAGATAGGGGGCCGACAGGTCCGTCCTTATATGGCTACACCTTC. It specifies CASSQDRGPTGPSLYGYTF.

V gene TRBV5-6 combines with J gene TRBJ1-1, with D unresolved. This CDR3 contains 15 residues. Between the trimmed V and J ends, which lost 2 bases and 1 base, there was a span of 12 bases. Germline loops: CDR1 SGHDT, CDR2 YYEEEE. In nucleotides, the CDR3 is TGTGCCAGCAGCTTATGGAGTAAGCAGAACACTGAAGCTTTCTTT. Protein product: CASSLWSKQNTEAFF.

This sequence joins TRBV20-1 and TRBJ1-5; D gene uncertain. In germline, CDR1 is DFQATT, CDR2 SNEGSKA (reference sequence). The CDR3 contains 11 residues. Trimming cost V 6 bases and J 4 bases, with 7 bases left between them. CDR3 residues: CSAGRNQPQHF. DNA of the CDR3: TGCAGTGCCGGCAGGAATCAGCCCCAGCATTTT.

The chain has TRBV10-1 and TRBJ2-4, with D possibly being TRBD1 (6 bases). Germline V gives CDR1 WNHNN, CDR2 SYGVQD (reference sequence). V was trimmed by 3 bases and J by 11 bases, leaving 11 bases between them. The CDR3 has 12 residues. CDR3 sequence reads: CASSELQGVQYF. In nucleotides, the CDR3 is TGCGCCAGCAGTGAACTACAGGGAGTTCAGTACTTC.

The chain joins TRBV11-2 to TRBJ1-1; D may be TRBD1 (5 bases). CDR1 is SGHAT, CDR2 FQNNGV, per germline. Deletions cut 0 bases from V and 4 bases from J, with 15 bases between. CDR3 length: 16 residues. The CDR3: CASSLDPRGGSTEAFF. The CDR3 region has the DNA TGTGCCAGCAGCTTAGACCCCCGGGGGGGGAGCACTGAAGCTTTCTTT. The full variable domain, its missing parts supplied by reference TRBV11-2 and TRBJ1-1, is EAGVAQSPRYKIIEKRQSVAFWCNPISGHATLYWYQQILGQGPKLLIQFQNNGVVDDSQLPKDRFSAERLKGVDSTLKIQPAKLEDSAVYLCASSLDPRGGSTEAFFGQGTRLTVV.

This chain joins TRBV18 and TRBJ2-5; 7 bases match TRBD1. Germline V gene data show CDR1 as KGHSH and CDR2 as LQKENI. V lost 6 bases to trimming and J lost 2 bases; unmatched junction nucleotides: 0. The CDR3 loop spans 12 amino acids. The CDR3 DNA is TGTGCCAGCTCGGGACAGCAAGAGACCCAGTACTTC. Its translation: CASSGQQETQYF.

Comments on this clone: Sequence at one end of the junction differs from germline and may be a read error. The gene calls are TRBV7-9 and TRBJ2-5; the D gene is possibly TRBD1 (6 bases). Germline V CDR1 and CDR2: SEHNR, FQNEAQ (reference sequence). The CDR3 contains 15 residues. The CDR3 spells CSSSLALTGLETQYF. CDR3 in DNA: TGTTCCAGCAGCTTAGCCCTAACAGGGTTGGAGACCCAGTACTTC.

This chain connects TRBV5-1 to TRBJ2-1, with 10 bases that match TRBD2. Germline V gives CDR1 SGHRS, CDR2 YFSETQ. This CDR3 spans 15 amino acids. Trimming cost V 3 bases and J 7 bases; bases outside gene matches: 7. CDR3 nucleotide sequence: TGCGCCAGCAGCTCCCTAGCGGGGGTAGAGAATGAGCAGTTCTTC. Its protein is CASSSLAGVENEQFF.

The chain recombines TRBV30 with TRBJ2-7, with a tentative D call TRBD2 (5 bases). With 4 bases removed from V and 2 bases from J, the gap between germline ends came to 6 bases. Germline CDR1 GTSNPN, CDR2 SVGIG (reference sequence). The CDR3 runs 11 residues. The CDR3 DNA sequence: TGTGCCTGGAAGGAGGCCTACGAGCAGTACTTC. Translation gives CAWKEAYEQYF.

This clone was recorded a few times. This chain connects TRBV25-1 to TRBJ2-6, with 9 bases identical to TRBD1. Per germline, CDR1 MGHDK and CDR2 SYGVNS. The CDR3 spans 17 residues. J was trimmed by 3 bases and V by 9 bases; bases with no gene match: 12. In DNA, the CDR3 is TGTGCCAGATCAAACAGGGGGCAGGGGGTTGGGGCCAACGTCCTGACTTTC. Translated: CARSNRGQGVGANVLTF. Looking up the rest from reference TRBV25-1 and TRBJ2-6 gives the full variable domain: EADIYQTPRYLVIGTGKKITLECSQTMGHDKMYWYQQDPGMELHLIHYSYGVNSTEKGDLSSESTVSRIRTEHFPLTLESARPSHTSQYLCARSNRGQGVGANVLTFGAGSRLTVL.

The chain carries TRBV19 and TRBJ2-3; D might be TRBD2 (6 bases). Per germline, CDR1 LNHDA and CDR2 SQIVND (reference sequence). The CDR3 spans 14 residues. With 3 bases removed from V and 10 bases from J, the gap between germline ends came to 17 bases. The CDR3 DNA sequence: TGTGCCAGTAGTATTCGAACGGGGGAGAGGGCGCAGTATTTT. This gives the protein CASSIRTGERAQYF.

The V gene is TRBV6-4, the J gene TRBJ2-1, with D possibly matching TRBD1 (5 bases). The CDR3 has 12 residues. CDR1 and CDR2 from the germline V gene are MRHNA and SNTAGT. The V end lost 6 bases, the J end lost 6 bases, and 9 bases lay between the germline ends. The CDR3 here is CASRGLGNEQFF. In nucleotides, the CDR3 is TGTGCCAGCAGGGGGCTCGGCAATGAGCAGTTCTTC.

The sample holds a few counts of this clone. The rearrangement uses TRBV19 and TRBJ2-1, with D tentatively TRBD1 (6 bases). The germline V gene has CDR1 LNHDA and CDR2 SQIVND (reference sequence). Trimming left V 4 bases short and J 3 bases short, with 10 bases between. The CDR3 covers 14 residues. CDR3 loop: CASSNWGLYNEQFF. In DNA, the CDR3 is TGTGCCAGTAGTAATTGGGGGCTCTACAATGAGCAGTTCTTC.

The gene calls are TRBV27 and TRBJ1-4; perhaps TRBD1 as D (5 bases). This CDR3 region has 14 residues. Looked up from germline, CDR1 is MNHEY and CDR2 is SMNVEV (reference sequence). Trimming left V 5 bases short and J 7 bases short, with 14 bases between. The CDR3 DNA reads TGTGCCAGCAGTAGGTGGGGGGGTGGTGAAAAACTGTTTTTT. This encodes CASSRWGGGEKLFF. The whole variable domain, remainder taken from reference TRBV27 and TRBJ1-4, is EAQVTQNPRYLITVTGKKLTVTCSQNMNHEYMSWYRQDPGLGLRQIYYSMNVEVTDKGDVPEGYKVSRKEKRNFPLILESPSPNQTSLYFCASSRWGGGEKLFFGSGTQLSVL.

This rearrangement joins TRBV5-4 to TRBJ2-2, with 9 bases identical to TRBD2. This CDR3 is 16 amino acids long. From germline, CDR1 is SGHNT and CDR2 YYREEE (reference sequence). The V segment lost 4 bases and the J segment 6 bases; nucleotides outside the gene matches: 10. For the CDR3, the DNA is TGTGCCAGCAGCCCCCCAGGCGGGGGGGCATCCGGGGAGCTGTTTTTT. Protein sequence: CASSPPGGGASGELFF.

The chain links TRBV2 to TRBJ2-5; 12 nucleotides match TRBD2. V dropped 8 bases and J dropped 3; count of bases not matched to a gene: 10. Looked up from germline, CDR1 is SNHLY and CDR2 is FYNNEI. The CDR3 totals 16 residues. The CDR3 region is CASGRWTSGTKETQYF. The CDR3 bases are TGTGCCAGCGGACGATGGACTAGCGGGACCAAAGAGACCCAGTACTTC.

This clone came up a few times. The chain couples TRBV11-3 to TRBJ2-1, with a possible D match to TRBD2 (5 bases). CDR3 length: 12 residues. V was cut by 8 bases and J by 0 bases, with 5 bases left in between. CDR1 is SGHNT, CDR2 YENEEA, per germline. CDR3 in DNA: TGTGCCAGCGGGAGCTCCTACAATGAGCAGTTCTTC. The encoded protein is CASGSSYNEQFF. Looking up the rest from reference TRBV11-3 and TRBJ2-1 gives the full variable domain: EAGVVQSPRYKIIEKKQPVAFWCNPISGHNTLYWYLQNLGQGPELLIRYENEEAVDDSQLPKDRFSAERLKGVDSTLKIQPAELGDSAVYLCASGSSYNEQFFGPGTRLTVL.

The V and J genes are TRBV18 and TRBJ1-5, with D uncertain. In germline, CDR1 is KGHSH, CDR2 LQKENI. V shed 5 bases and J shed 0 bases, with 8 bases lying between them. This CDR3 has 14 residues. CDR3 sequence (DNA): TGTGCCAGCTCATCGGGGTTTAGCAATCAGCCCCAGCATTTT. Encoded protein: CASSSGFSNQPQHF.

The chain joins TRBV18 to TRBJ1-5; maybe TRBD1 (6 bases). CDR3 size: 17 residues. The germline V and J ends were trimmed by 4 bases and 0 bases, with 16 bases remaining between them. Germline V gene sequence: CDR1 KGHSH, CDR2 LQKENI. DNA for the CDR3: TGTGCCAGCTCACAACAGGGAGGGTCTTATAGCAATCAGCCCCAGCATTTT. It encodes CASSQQGGSYSNQPQHF.